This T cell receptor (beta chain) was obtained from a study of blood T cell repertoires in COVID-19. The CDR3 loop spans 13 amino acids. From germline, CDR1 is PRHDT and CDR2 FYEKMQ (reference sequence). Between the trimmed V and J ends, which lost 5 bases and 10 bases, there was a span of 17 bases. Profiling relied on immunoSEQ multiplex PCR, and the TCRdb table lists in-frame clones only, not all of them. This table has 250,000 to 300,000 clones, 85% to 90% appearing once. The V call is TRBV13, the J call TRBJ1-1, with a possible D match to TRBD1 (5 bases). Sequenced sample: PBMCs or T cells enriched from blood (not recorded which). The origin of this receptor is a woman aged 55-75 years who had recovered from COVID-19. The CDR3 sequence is CASSLDPLGGAFF. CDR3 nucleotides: TGTGCCAGCAGCCTCGACCCTTTGGGGGGAGCTTTCTTT.